This TCR beta chain was found in a study of T cell responses to AZD1222 COVID-19 vaccine. This table comes from immunoSEQ multiplex PCR, and its TCRdb copy is limited to in-frame clones, with some not included. The sample records 150,000 or so clones, roughly 87% being singletons. Trimming removed 6 bases from V and 5 bases from J, with 8 bases in between. The CDR3 has 12 amino acids. From germline, CDR1 is LNHDA and CDR2 SQIVND (reference sequence). In the case of this clone: The antigen is not known.

The study's findings and limits: Spike-specific TCR breadth and depth both grew after two AZD1222 doses.

The chain employs TRBV19 and TRBJ1-5; maybe TRBD1 (6 bases). The source was peripheral blood, collected on day 0 of AZD1222 vaccination. This sequence originates from an adult in good health. CDR3 in amino acids: CASRNRDQPQHF. The CDR3 DNA follows: TGTGCCAGTAGAAACAGGGATCAGCCCCAGCATTTT.